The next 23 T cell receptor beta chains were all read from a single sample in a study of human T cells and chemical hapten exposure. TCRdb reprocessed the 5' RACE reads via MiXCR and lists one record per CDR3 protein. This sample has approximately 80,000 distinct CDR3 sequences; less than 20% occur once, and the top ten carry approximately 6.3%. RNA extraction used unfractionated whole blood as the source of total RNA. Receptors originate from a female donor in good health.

CDR3 in amino acids: CASSRSTGAYNSPLHF. In DNA form, the CDR3 reads TGTGCCAGCAGCCGATCGACAGGGGCTTATAATTCACCCCTCCACTTT. This chain joins TRBV25-1 and TRBJ1-6, with 8 bases that match TRBD1. The ends lost 6 bases at V and 4 bases at J; junction bases unmatched: 8. The CDR3 is 16 amino acids. CDR1 is MGHDK, CDR2 SYGVNS, per germline.

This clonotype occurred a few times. DNA of the CDR3: TGTGCCAGCAGCTTGGACAGGGGTGAGGATCAGCCCCAGCATTTT. Protein sequence: CASSLDRGEDQPQHF. The chain recombines TRBV5-8 with TRBJ1-5, with 7 positions matching TRBD1. Per germline, CDR1 SGHTS and CDR2 YDEGEE. There are 15 residues in the CDR3. The V and J ends lost 0 bases and 5 bases, in that order; junction bases with no gene match: 5.

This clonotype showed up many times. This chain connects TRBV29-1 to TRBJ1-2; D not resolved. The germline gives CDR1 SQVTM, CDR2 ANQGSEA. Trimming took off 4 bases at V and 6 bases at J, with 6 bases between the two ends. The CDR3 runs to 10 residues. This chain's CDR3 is CSVGANGYTF. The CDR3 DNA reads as TGCAGCGTTGGGGCGAATGGCTACACCTTC.

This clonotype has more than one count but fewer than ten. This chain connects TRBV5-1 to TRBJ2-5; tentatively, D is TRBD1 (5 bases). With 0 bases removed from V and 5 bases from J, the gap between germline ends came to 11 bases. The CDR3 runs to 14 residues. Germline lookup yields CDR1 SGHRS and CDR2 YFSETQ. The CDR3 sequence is CASSLGPGRETQYF. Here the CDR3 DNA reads TGCGCCAGCAGCTTGGGACCAGGGCGGGAGACCCAGTACTTC.

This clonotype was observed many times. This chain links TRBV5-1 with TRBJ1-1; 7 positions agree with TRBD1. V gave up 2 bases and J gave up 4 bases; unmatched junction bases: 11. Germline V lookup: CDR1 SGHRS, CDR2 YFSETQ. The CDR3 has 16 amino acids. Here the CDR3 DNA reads TGCGCCAGCAGCTTACGACCGCAGGGGGAGATCACTGAAGCTTTCTTT. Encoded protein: CASSLRPQGEITEAFF. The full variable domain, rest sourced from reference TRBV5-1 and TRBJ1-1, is KAGVTQTPRYLIKTRGQQVTLSCSPISGHRSVSWYQQTPGQGLQFLFEYFSETQRNKGNFPGRFSGRQFSNSRSEMNVSTLELGDSALYLCASSLRPQGEITEAFFGQGTRLTVV.

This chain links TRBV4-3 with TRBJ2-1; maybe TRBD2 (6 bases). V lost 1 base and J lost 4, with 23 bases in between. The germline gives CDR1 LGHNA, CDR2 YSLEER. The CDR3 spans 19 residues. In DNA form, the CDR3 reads TGCGCCAGCAGCCAAGCCCGCGCCCCCGGGACTGGACGATACAATGAGCAGTTCTTC. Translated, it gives CASSQARAPGTGRYNEQFF.

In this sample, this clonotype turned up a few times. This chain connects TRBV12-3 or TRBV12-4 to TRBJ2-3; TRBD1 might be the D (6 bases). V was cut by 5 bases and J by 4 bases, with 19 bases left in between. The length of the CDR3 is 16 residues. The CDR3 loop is CASSPAPDSSADTQYF. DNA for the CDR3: TGTGCCAGCAGTCCCGCCCCGGACAGTTCAGCAGATACGCAGTATTTT.

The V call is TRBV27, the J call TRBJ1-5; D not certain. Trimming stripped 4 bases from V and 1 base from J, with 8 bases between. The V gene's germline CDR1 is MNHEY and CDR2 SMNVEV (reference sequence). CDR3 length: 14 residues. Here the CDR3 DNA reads TGTGCCAGCAGTTCTGGTCGAAGCAATCAGCCCCAGCATTTT. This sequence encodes CASSSGRSNQPQHF.

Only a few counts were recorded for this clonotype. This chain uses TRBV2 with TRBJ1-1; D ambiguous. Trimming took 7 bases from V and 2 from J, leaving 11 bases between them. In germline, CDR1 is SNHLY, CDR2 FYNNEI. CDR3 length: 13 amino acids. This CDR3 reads CASKAQHNTEAFF. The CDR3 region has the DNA TGTGCCAGCAAGGCCCAGCATAACACTGAAGCTTTCTTT.

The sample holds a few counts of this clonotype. The CDR3 reads CASSGAFF. The CDR3 DNA reads TGTGCCAGCAGTGGAGCTTTCTTT. The V gene is TRBV2, the J gene TRBJ1-1, with D unresolved. Per germline, CDR1 SNHLY and CDR2 FYNNEI. The CDR3 totals 8 residues. The V gene lost 4 bases and the J gene lost 10 bases, with 1 base spanning the gap.

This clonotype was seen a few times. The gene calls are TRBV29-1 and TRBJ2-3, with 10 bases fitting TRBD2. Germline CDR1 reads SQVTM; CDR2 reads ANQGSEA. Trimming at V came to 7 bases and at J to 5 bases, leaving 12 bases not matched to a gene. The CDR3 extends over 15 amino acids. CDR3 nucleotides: TGCAGCGCTGCCCGAACTAGCGGGAAGGAAGATACGCAGTATTTT. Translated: CSAARTSGKEDTQYF.

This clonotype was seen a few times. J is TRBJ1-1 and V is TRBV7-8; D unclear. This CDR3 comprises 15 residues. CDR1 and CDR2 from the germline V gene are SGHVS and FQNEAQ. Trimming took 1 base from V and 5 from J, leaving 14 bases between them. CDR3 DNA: TGTGCCAGCAGCTTAGAGAGCGGCGTTGAGACTGAAGCTTTCTTT. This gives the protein CASSLESGVETEAFF.

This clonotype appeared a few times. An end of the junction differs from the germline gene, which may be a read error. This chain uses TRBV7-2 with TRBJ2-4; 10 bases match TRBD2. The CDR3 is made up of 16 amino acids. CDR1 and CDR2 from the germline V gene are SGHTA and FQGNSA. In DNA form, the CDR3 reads TGTGCCAGCAGATTAGCGGGGGGATGGGCCAAAAACATTCAGTACTTC. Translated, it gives CASRLAGGWAKNIQYF.

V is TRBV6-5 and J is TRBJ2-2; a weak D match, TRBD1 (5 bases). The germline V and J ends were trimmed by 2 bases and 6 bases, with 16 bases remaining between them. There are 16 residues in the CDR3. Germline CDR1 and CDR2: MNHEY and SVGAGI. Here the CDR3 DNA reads TGTGCCAGCAGTTACGTCGACAGTCTTGGGGCCGGGGAGCTGTTTTTT. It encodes CASSYVDSLGAGELFF.

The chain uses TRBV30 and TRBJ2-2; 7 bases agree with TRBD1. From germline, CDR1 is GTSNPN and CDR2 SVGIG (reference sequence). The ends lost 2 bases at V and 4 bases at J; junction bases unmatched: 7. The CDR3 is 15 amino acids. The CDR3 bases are TGTGCCTGGAGTCCCGGGACAGTCCTCACCGGGGAGCTGTTTTTT. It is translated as CAWSPGTVLTGELFF.

The CDR3 loop reads CATSYPRDRYNEQFF. For the CDR3, the DNA is TGTGCCACCTCCTACCCCCGGGACAGGTACAATGAGCAGTTCTTC. The gene calls are TRBV28 and TRBJ2-1; TRBD1 matches at 8 bases. The length of the CDR3 is 15 residues. Germline V gene lookup returns CDR1 MDHEN and CDR2 SYDVKM. Unmatched junction bases numbered 12, after V lost 10 bases and J lost 4 bases.

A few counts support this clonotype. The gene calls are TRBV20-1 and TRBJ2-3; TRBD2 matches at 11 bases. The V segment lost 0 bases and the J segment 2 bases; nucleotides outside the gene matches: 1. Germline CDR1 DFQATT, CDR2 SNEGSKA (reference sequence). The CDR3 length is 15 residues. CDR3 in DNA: TGCAGTGCTAGAGATAGCGGGAGGGCCACAGATACGCAGTATTTT. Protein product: CSARDSGRATDTQYF.

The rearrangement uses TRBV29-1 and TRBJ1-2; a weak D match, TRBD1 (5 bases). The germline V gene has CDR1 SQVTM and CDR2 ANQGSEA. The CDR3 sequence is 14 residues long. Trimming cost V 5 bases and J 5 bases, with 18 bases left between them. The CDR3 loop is CSVSAGGIGYGYTF. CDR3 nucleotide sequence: TGCAGCGTTTCGGCGGGGGGGATAGGGTATGGCTACACCTTC. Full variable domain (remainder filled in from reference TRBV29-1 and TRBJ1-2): SAVISQKPSRDICQRGTSLTIQCQVDSQVTMMFWYRQQPGQSLTLIATANQGSEATYESGFVIDKFPISRPNLTFSTLTVSNMSPEDSSIYLCSVSAGGIGYGYTFGSGTRLTVV.

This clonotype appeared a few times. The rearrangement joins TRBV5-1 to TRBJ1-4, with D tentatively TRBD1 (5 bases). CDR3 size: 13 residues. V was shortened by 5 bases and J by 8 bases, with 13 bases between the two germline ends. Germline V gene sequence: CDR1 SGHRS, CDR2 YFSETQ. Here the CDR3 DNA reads TGCGCCAGCAGGGCAGGGCCCAACGAAAAACTGTTTTTT. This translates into CASRAGPNEKLFF.

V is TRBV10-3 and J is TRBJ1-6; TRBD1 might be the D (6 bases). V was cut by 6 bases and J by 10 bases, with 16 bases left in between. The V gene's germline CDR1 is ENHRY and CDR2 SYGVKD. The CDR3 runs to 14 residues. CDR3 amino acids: CAIRRDTDVSPLHF. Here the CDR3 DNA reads TGTGCCATCAGGCGGGACACGGATGTGTCACCCCTCCACTTT.

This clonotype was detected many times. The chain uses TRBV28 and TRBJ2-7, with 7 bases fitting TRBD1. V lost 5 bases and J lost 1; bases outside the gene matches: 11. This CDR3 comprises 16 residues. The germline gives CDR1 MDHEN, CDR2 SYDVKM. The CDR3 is CASSLPTDRVSYEQYF. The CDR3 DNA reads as TGTGCCAGCAGTCTCCCGACCGACAGGGTGTCCTACGAGCAGTACTTC. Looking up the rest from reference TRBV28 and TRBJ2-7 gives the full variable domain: DVKVTQSSRYLVKRTGEKVFLECVQDMDHENMFWYRQDPGLGLRLIYFSYDVKMKEKGDIPEGYSVSREKKERFSLILESASTNQTSMYLCASSLPTDRVSYEQYFGPGTRLTVT.

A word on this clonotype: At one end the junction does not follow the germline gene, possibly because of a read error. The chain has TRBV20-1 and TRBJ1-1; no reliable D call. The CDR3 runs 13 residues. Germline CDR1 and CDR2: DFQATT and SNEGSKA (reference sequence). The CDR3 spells CSVRLSMNTEAFF. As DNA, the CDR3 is TGCAGTGTTAGACTGAGCATGAACACTGAAGCTTTCTTT.

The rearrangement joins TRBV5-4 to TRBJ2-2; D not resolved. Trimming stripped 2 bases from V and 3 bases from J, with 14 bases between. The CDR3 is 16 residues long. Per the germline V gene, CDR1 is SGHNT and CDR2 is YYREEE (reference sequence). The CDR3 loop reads CASSLPGLGDTGELFF. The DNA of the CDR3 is TGTGCCAGCAGCTTACCGGGTTTGGGTGACACCGGGGAGCTGTTTTTT.